Each of the 30 T cell receptor beta chains below was sequenced from the same sample in a study of blood T cell repertoires in COVID-19. Assay used: immunoSEQ multiplex PCR; TCRdb lists only in-frame clones, some missing. The sample records more than 250,000 clones, around 90% being singletons. The specimen sequenced was PBMCs or T cells enriched from blood (not recorded which). These receptors all come from a woman aged 18 to 35 with acute COVID-19.

V is TRBV29-1 and J is TRBJ1-2, with D possibly being TRBD1 (5 bases). The CDR3 consists of 13 residues. The V gene's germline CDR1 is SQVTM and CDR2 ANQGSEA. V lost 3 bases to trimming and J lost 4 bases, with 12 bases between them. The CDR3 region has the DNA TGCAGCGTTGAGAAGGGGCCTGCCTATGGCTACACCTTC. Its protein product is CSVEKGPAYGYTF.

Comments on this clone: Other nucleotide sequences from this sample produce the same CDR3. The chain employs TRBV7-9 and TRBJ2-7, with 12 bases fitting TRBD2. Germline values: CDR1 SEHNR, CDR2 FQNEAQ (reference sequence). V trimming: 5 bases; J trimming: 3 bases; junction bases outside the gene matches: 2. The CDR3 contains 14 residues. The CDR3 nucleotides are TGTGCCAGCAGCCCGGGACTAGCGGGCTACGAGCAGTACTTC. Translation gives CASSPGLAGYEQYF.

The V gene is TRBV7-9, the J gene TRBJ2-1, with TRBD1 as a possible D gene (5 bases). V lost 6 bases and J lost 0, with 18 bases in between. There are 17 residues in the CDR3. Germline CDR1 and CDR2: SEHNR and FQNEAQ (reference sequence). The CDR3 here is CASRYYTRQSSYNEQFF. CDR3 DNA: TGTGCCAGCAGATATTATACCCGACAGAGCTCCTACAATGAGCAGTTCTTC.

This rearrangement joins TRBV27 to TRBJ1-2; possible D gene TRBD1, 5 bases. This CDR3 is built from 17 residues. CDR1 and CDR2 from the germline V gene are MNHEY and SMNVEV (reference sequence). V was clipped by 3 bases and J by 7 bases, with 24 bases between them. CDR3 region: CASSFVRAGPTMFGYTF. DNA of the CDR3: TGTGCCAGCAGTTTTGTTCGGGCAGGGCCCACTATGTTTGGCTACACCTTC.

The CDR3 DNA sequence: TGTGCCAGCAGCTTAGAACAGCTCTCCTACAATGAGCAGTTCTTC. Translating it yields CASSLEQLSYNEQFF. The chain carries TRBV7-8 and TRBJ2-1; D gene ambiguous. Per germline, CDR1 SGHVS and CDR2 FQNEAQ. CDR3 length: 15 residues. Trimming shortened V by 1 base and J by 0 bases, and 7 bases separated the two germline ends.

The V and J genes are TRBV4-3 and TRBJ2-1; 10 nucleotides align to TRBD2. J was trimmed by 6 bases and V by 0 bases; bases with no gene match: 5. The germline gives CDR1 LGHNA, CDR2 YSLEER. The CDR3 length is 16 residues. CDR3 in DNA: TGCGCCAGCAGCCAAGACCCGGGACTAGCGAGCAATGAGCAGTTCTTC. This codes for CASSQDPGLASNEQFF.

V and J are TRBV6-5 and TRBJ2-5; D not certain. This CDR3 contains 16 residues. Germline CDR1 and CDR2: MNHEY and SVGAGI. Trimming stripped 0 bases from V and 3 bases from J, with 14 bases between. CDR3 nucleotide sequence: TGTGCCAGCAGTTACTCTTTATTTTTTTCTGAAGAGACCCAGTACTTC. It is translated as CASSYSLFFSEETQYF.

The chain uses TRBV4-2 and TRBJ2-1, with 13 bases aligning to TRBD2. The germline V gene has CDR1 LGHNA and CDR2 YNFKEQ. The CDR3 runs 16 residues. Trimming at V came to 3 bases and at J to 6 bases, leaving 5 bases not matched to a gene. CDR3 nucleotide sequence: TGTGCCAGCAGCCAGGGGGGACTAGCGGGGCTCAATGAGCAGTTCTTC. Its protein product is CASSQGGLAGLNEQFF.

The chain is built from TRBV6-5 and TRBJ2-2; TRBD2 matches at 9 bases. CDR1 and CDR2 (germline): MNHEY, SVGAGI. CDR3 length: 15 residues. Germline trimming cut 10 bases from V and 1 base from J; bases unmatched to any gene: 7. The CDR3 sequence: CAIKLLAGNTGELFF. CDR3 in DNA: TGTGCCATCAAACTACTAGCGGGGAACACCGGGGAGCTGTTTTTT.

The chain is built from TRBV5-6 and TRBJ2-1; 11 bases line up with TRBD1. Trimming cost V 4 bases and J 4 bases; bases outside gene matches: 7. This CDR3 is 16 amino acids long. CDR1 and CDR2 (germline): SGHDT, YYEEEE. This CDR3 reads CASSPDRGRIYNEQFF. Written as DNA, the CDR3 is TGTGCCAGCAGCCCGGACAGGGGGCGGATATACAATGAGCAGTTCTTC.

The V and J genes are TRBV19 and TRBJ1-2; a possible D gene is TRBD1 (6 bases). Germline values: CDR1 LNHDA, CDR2 SQIVND (reference sequence). The length of the CDR3 is 15 residues. Trimming removed 3 bases at V and 4 bases at J, with 15 bases between. The CDR3 nucleotides are TGTGCCAGTAGTATTGGCCGAGACAGGTTCTATGGCTACACCTTC. Amino acid sequence: CASSIGRDRFYGYTF.

This chain joins TRBV6-2 or TRBV6-3 and TRBJ2-2; 13 bases agree with TRBD2. V shed 6 bases and J 4 bases; nucleotides not matched to a gene: 5. The length of the CDR3 is 16 residues. Germline V lookup: CDR1 MNHEY, CDR2 SVGEGT. The CDR3 DNA reads TGTGCCAGCAGCCCTGGACTAGCGGGAGTCACCGGGGAGCTGTTTTTT. This encodes CASSPGLAGVTGELFF.

The chain employs TRBV30 and TRBJ1-2; 7 bases line up with TRBD1. This CDR3 contains 13 residues. Germline V gives CDR1 GTSNPN, CDR2 SVGIG (reference sequence). The V gene end was trimmed by 3 bases and the J gene end by 4 bases; junction bases not matched to a gene: 5. The CDR3 here is CAWSLEGAYGYTF. CDR3 nucleotides: TGTGCCTGGAGCCTAGAGGGGGCCTATGGCTACACCTTC.

The J gene is TRBJ2-1, the V gene TRBV27; 9 bases are a match to TRBD2. The J segment lost 3 bases and the V segment lost 4 bases, leaving 10 bases of the junction unmatched. Germline V gene data show CDR1 as MNHEY and CDR2 as SMNVEV (reference sequence). The CDR3 has 17 amino acids. This CDR3 is CASSSGRAGGLYNEQFF. The CDR3 coding sequence is TGTGCCAGCAGTTCCGGTAGAGCGGGAGGACTCTACAATGAGCAGTTCTTC.

CDR3 residues: CATSRVVGTSGSIYEQYF. CDR3 coding DNA: TGTGCCACCAGCAGAGTAGTCGGGACTAGCGGGAGCATCTACGAGCAGTACTTC. The rearrangement joins TRBV15 to TRBJ2-7; 14 positions agree with TRBD2. CDR1 is LNHNV, CDR2 YYDKDF, per germline (reference sequence). V lost 1 base, J lost 3 bases, and 8 bases stayed unmatched. CDR3 length: 18 amino acids.

V is TRBV5-1 and J is TRBJ2-3; D is uncertain. Germline V gene sequence: CDR1 SGHRS, CDR2 YFSETQ. Trimming left V 7 bases short and J 0 bases short, with 9 bases between. There are 13 residues in the CDR3. The CDR3 DNA follows: TGCGCCAGCGCCCCCCGGAGCACAGATACGCAGTATTTT. Encoded protein: CASAPRSTDTQYF.

The gene calls are TRBV27 and TRBJ2-1, with TRBD2 matching 16 bases. Trimming at V came to 5 bases and at J to 2 bases, leaving 3 bases not matched to a gene. Per germline, CDR1 MNHEY and CDR2 SMNVEV (reference sequence). The CDR3 has 17 residues. The CDR3 region is CASSTGTSGRAYNEQFF. As DNA, the CDR3 is TGTGCCAGCAGTACCGGGACTAGCGGGAGGGCCTACAATGAGCAGTTCTTC.

CDR3 nucleotides: TGTGCCAGTAGTATTGAAGGGCAGGGTCACCAGCCCCAGCATTTT. It specifies CASSIEGQGHQPQHF. This rearrangement joins TRBV19 to TRBJ1-5; possibly TRBD1 for D (5 bases). With 3 bases removed from V and 7 bases from J, the gap between germline ends came to 16 bases. Per the germline V gene, CDR1 is LNHDA and CDR2 is SQIVND (reference sequence). CDR3 length: 15 amino acids.

CDR3 loop: CASSSTSGSLEQYF. As DNA, the CDR3 is TGTGCCAGCAGCTCCACTAGCGGGAGCCTCGAGCAGTACTTC. The chain uses TRBV7-8 and TRBJ2-7; 11 nucleotides agree with TRBD2. The CDR3 loop spans 14 amino acids. Trimming cost V 4 bases and J 6 bases; bases outside gene matches: 5. Germline assignment: CDR1 SGHVS and CDR2 FQNEAQ. Complete variable domain (other parts from reference TRBV7-8 and TRBJ2-7): GAGVSQSPRYKVAKRGQDVALRCDPISGHVSLFWYQQALGQGPEFLTYFQNEAQLDKSGLPSDRFFAERPEGSVSTLKIQRTQQEDSAVYLCASSSTSGSLEQYFGPGTRLTVT.

The chain has TRBV12-5 and TRBJ2-7; 13 bases line up with TRBD2. With V trimmed by 1 base and J by 1 base, 4 bases remained unmatched. CDR1 and CDR2 from the germline V gene are LGHNT and FRNRAP. The CDR3 runs to 17 residues. CDR3 DNA sequence: TGTGCTAGTGGTTTGGGAACTAGCGGGAGGGGTTCCTACGAGCAGTACTTC. This codes for CASGLGTSGRGSYEQYF.

The genes are TRBV19 and TRBJ2-1; TRBD2 matches at 8 bases. The CDR3 length is 15 residues. J gave up 4 bases and V 5 bases, and 7 bases lay outside the gene matches. Germline V gives CDR1 LNHDA, CDR2 SQIVND (reference sequence). The CDR3 protein is CASSVEAGGYNEQFF. The CDR3 bases are TGTGCCAGTAGTGTCGAGGCGGGAGGATACAATGAGCAGTTCTTC.

The J gene is TRBJ2-1, the V gene TRBV7-2; perhaps TRBD2 as D (6 bases). V was shortened by 1 base and J by 6 bases, with 16 bases between the two germline ends. This CDR3 contains 16 residues. CDR1 SGHTA and CDR2 FQGNSA come from the germline V gene. Written as DNA, the CDR3 is TGTGCCAGCAGCTTAGTTCCCAGGGTGGGGGGCAATGAGCAGTTCTTC. Residues: CASSLVPRVGGNEQFF.

The gene calls are TRBV30 and TRBJ1-4; D is perhaps TRBD1 (6 bases). This CDR3 region has 16 residues. Trimming cost V 3 bases and J 4 bases, with 18 bases left between them. CDR1 GTSNPN and CDR2 SVGIG come from the germline V gene (reference sequence). The CDR3 DNA reads as TGTGCCTGGAGAGCGGGGGCCAGGGGAGGTAATGAAAAACTGTTTTTT. This gives the protein CAWRAGARGGNEKLFF.

This clone was observed a handful of times. The CDR3 DNA follows: TGCGCCAGCAGTGAGTCAGGTCGGCGGAATTACAATGAGCAGTTCTTC. Translating gives CASSESGRRNYNEQFF. The chain employs TRBV10-2 and TRBJ2-1; no clear D. The germline gives CDR1 WSHSY, CDR2 SAAADI. The CDR3 has 16 residues. Trimming took off 0 bases at V and 4 bases at J, with 13 bases between the two ends.

This clone has just one count. V usage is TRBV6-5 and J usage is TRBJ2-1; 10 bases map to TRBD2. Germline V gene lookup returns CDR1 MNHEY and CDR2 SVGAGI. Losses at the gene ends were 6 bases for V and 8 bases for J; bases not matched to a gene: 7. The CDR3 loop spans 14 amino acids. CDR3 DNA: TGTGCCAGCAGGCAGACTAGCGGGTTGTATGAGCAGTTCTTC. Its protein product is CASRQTSGLYEQFF.

The chain uses TRBV5-1 and TRBJ1-4; no clear D gene. The CDR3 sequence is 14 residues long. V lost 0 bases and J lost 7, with 10 bases in between. Germline CDR1 is SGHRS and CDR2 is YFSETQ. The CDR3 DNA follows: TGCGCCAGCAGCTTGGACTTCTATAGTGAAAAACTGTTTTTT. Translation: CASSLDFYSEKLFF.

This clone was observed once. This chain uses TRBV18 with TRBJ1-3; no firm D call. V was trimmed by 1 base and J by 0 bases, leaving 16 bases between them. Germline CDR1 and CDR2: KGHSH and LQKENI. This CDR3 has 18 residues. In DNA form, the CDR3 reads TGTGCCAGCTCACCACTAACAGAAAAAGGCTACTCTGGAAACACCATATATTTT. This encodes CASSPLTEKGYSGNTIYF. Filled out from reference TRBV18 and TRBJ1-3, the complete variable domain reads NAGVMQNPRHLVRRRGQEARLRCSPMKGHSHVYWYRQLPEEGLKFMVYLQKENIIDESGMPKERFSAEFPKEGPSILRIQQVVRGDSAAYFCASSPLTEKGYSGNTIYFGEGSWLTVV.

The chain couples TRBV28 to TRBJ2-6; the match to TRBD1 covers 9 bases. Germline CDR1 reads MDHEN; CDR2 reads SYDVKM. This CDR3 has 17 residues. V shed 5 bases, J shed 3 bases, and the junction held 8 bases outside the gene matches. DNA of the CDR3: TGTGCCAGCAGTAAGACAGGGGGAGGAGATGGGGCCAACGTCCTGACTTTC. It codes for CASSKTGGGDGANVLTF.

The CDR3 DNA reads TGTGCCAGCAGCTTAACCGGCGGGCCAGCGGCTGGTTATGGCTACACCTTC. The encoded protein is CASSLTGGPAAGYGYTF. This chain uses TRBV7-3 with TRBJ1-2; D gene ambiguous. The CDR3 has 17 amino acids. Germline CDR1 and CDR2: SGHTA and FQGTGA. V gave up 0 bases and J gave up 5 bases, with 19 bases separating them.

V and J are TRBV27 and TRBJ1-5; a weak D match, TRBD1 (6 bases). The CDR3 consists of 15 residues. The V end lost 4 bases, the J end lost 0 bases, and 10 bases lay between the germline ends. Per the germline V gene, CDR1 is MNHEY and CDR2 is SMNVEV (reference sequence). This chain's CDR3 is CASSSSGASNQPQHF. Here the CDR3 DNA reads TGTGCCAGCAGTTCCTCAGGGGCTAGCAATCAGCCCCAGCATTTT.